This is a list of T cell receptor beta chains from one sample in a study of blood T cell repertoires in COVID-19. Clones were read by immunoSEQ multiplex PCR, and TCRdb kept only the in-frame ones, dropping some. Of 120,000 to 150,000 clones in the sample, approximately 84% are singletons; the top ten hold 2.6%. The sequenced material came from peripheral blood. These receptors were obtained from a human donor with acute or convalescent COVID-19. The donor label of this sample is uncertain. The CDR3 runs from the conserved cysteine through the conserved F or W. D genes are given only for firm matches. The size of a clone is reported for some rows only, either as once, few or many, or as a class for expanded clones.

v_gene	abundance	d_gene	j_gene	CDR3aa	CDR3nt
TRBV7-2	NA	TRBD2	TRBJ2-1	CASTIAGGRNEQFF	TGTGCCAGCACCATAGCGGGGGGGCGTAATGAGCAGTTCTTC
TRBV11-3	NA	NA	TRBJ1-2	CASSLVGFYRDIINYGYTF	TGTGCCAGCAGCTTAGTGGGCTTTTATCGGGACATAATCAACTATGGCTACACCTTC
TRBV9	NA	NA	TRBJ2-3	CASSVDRTDTDTQYF	TGTGCCAGCAGCGTCGACCGTACAGACACAGATACGCAGTATTTT
TRBV24-1	NA	NA	TRBJ1-3	CATSDQGNTIYF	TGTGCCACCAGTGATCAGGGAAACACCATATATTTT
TRBV24-1	NA	NA	TRBJ1-2	CATSDGLGGYTF	TGTGCCACCAGTGATGGACTGGGGGGCTACACCTTC
TRBV29-1	NA	NA	TRBJ2-3	CSVDGTSTGDTQYF	TGCAGCGTTGATGGGACATCAACCGGAGATACGCAGTATTTT
TRBV7-9	few	NA	TRBJ2-5	CASSPKNRVSETQYF	TGTGCCAGCAGCCCCAAAAACAGGGTTTCGGAGACCCAGTACTTC
TRBV6-5	NA	TRBD2	TRBJ2-5	CASMRREGRETQYF	TGTGCCAGCATGAGGCGGGAGGGCCGAGAGACCCAGTACTTC
TRBV9	NA	TRBD2	TRBJ2-2	CASSVGVAGNTGELFF	TGTGCCAGCAGCGTAGGGGTAGCGGGAAACACCGGGGAGCTGTTTTTT
TRBV24-1	NA	TRBD2	TRBJ2-1	CATSDTTSGPNEQFF	TGTGCCACCAGTGATACAACTAGCGGCCCCAATGAGCAGTTCTTC
TRBV12-1	NA	NA	TRBJ2-2	CASSFISGNTGELFF	TGTGCCAGCAGCTTTATTAGCGGGAACACCGGGGAGCTGTTTTTT
TRBV5-5	NA	TRBD2	TRBJ2-1	CASSLDVASGNEQFF	TGTGCCAGCAGCTTGGACGTTGCTAGCGGGAATGAGCAGTTCTTC
TRBV7-6	few	NA	TRBJ1-5	CASSFGQGNQPQHF	TGTGCCAGCAGCTTCGGGCAGGGGAATCAGCCCCAGCATTTT
TRBV27	few	TRBD1	TRBJ2-2	CASSSTGGYSWELFF	TGTGCCAGCAGTTCGACAGGGGGTTATTCCTGGGAGCTGTTTTTT
TRBV4-3	once	TRBD1	TRBJ1-4	CASSQDATGTGGEKLFF	TGCGCCAGCAGCCAAGATGCGACTGGGACAGGGGGGGAAAAACTGTTTTTT
TRBV7-2	few	TRBD2	TRBJ2-2	CASSLLRGGNTGELFF	TGTGCCAGCAGCTTACTGCGGGGGGGAAACACCGGGGAGCTGTTTTTT
TRBV6-2/TRBV6-3	NA	TRBD2	TRBJ2-1	CASSPTDGYSGYHNEQFF	TGTGCCAGCAGTCCAACAGACGGATATAGCGGGTATCACAATGAGCAGTTCTTC
TRBV19	NA	NA	TRBJ1-6	CASSSGGKGANSPLHF	TGTGCCAGTAGCTCCGGAGGGAAAGGGGCCAATTCACCCCTCCACTTT
TRBV18	NA	NA	TRBJ2-4	CASSSKNIQYF	TGTGCCAGCTCATCAAAAAACATTCAGTACTTC
TRBV30	NA	NA	TRBJ1-5	CAWSSQGGDQPQHF	TGTGCCTGGAGTTCCCAGGGCGGCGATCAGCCCCAGCATTTT
TRBV19	NA	TRBD1	TRBJ1-2	CASRRDRTNYGYTF	TGTGCCAGTAGGAGGGACAGGACTAACTATGGCTACACCTTC
TRBV18	NA	NA	TRBJ1-5	CASSPLRYSNQPQHF	TGTGCCAGCTCACCCTTGAGGTATAGCAATCAGCCCCAGCATTTT
TRBV5-4	NA	TRBD1	TRBJ2-7	CASSADRANEQYF	TGTGCCAGCAGCGCGGACAGGGCAAACGAGCAGTACTTC
TRBV6-4	once	TRBD2	TRBJ2-1	CASSDILTSGRAFSSYNEQFF	TGTGCCAGCAGTGACATTCTTACTAGCGGGAGGGCCTTTAGCTCCTACAATGAGCAGTTCTTC
TRBV24-1	few	TRBD2	TRBJ2-1	CATSAHSGTSSSNEQFF	TGTGCCACCTCAGCCCATAGCGGGACTAGCTCCTCCAATGAGCAGTTCTTC
TRBV19	NA	NA	TRBJ2-1	CASSTLIWRNEQFF	TGTGCCAGTAGTACCCTCATATGGAGGAATGAGCAGTTCTTC
TRBV6-6	NA	TRBD1	TRBJ1-4	CASSSPGTANEKLFF	TGTGCCAGCAGTTCCCCAGGGACAGCTAATGAAAAACTGTTTTTT
TRBV4-3	few	NA	TRBJ1-5	CASSQERVSNQPQHF	TGCGCCAGCAGCCAAGAGAGGGTCAGCAATCAGCCCCAGCATTTT
TRBV24-1	once	TRBD1	TRBJ1-2	CATSAADRDHGYTF	TGTGCCACCAGTGCCGCAGACAGGGATCATGGCTACACCTTC
TRBV30	NA	NA	TRBJ1-1	CAWSVEYEAFF	TGTGCCTGGAGTGTAGAGTATGAAGCTTTCTTT
TRBV5-4	few	NA	TRBJ1-2	CASSLEGLQDYGYTF	TGTGCCAGCAGCTTGGAAGGGTTACAGGACTATGGCTACACCTTC
TRBV7-2	NA	NA	TRBJ2-1	CASSLPGNEQFF	TGTGCCAGCAGCCTACCAGGGAATGAGCAGTTCTTC
TRBV24-1	NA	NA	TRBJ2-3	CATSDDRTASTDTQYF	TGTGCCACCAGTGATGATCGGACAGCTAGCACAGATACGCAGTATTTT
TRBV3-1/TRBV3-2	NA	TRBD1	TRBJ2-5	CASSLRQGGRETQYF	TGTGCCAGCAGCCTAAGACAGGGGGGTCGGGAGACCCAGTACTTC
TRBV4-1	NA	TRBD2	TRBJ2-5	CASSQVFSGGAPEGETQYF	TGCGCCAGCAGCCAAGTTTTTAGCGGGGGGGCCCCAGAGGGGGAGACCCAGTACTTC
TRBV3-1/TRBV3-2	once	NA	TRBJ2-1	CASSQESGSYNEQFF	TGTGCCAGCAGCCAAGAGAGCGGCTCCTACAATGAGCAGTTCTTC
TRBV7-9	NA	NA	TRBJ1-2	CASSLPARHGYTF	TGTGCCAGCAGCTTACCGGCCAGGCATGGCTACACCTTC
TRBV5-6	few	NA	TRBJ1-4	CASSLSPGMFEKLFF	TGTGCCAGCAGCTTATCGCCAGGGATGTTTGAAAAACTGTTTTTT
TRBV6-6	NA	NA	TRBJ1-1	CASSPPSVWGSLNTEAFF	TGTGCCAGCAGTCCTCCTAGCGTCTGGGGGAGCTTGAACACTGAAGCTTTCTTT
TRBV7-2	NA	TRBD1	TRBJ2-1	CASSLRANWDRGSYNEQFF	TGTGCCAGCAGCTTAAGGGCTAATTGGGACAGAGGCTCCTACAATGAGCAGTTCTTC
TRBV7-2	once	TRBD1	TRBJ1-4	CASSEQGKRGEKLFF	TGTGCCAGCAGCGAACAGGGGAAACGGGGTGAAAAACTGTTTTTT
TRBV5-4	once	NA	TRBJ1-4	CASSTQKDSSSEKLFF	TGTGCCAGCAGCACCCAAAAGGACAGTAGTAGTGAAAAACTGTTTTTT
TRBV4-3	NA	TRBD1	TRBJ1-6	CASSQSTGGSYNSPLHF	TGCGCCAGCAGCCAGTCAACAGGGGGATCCTATAATTCACCCCTCCACTTT
TRBV2	NA	NA	TRBJ1-5	CASSEYHSGQPQHF	TGTGCCAGCAGTGAATACCATTCAGGTCAGCCCCAGCATTTT
TRBV19	NA	NA	TRBJ2-1	CASSTGSSSYNEQFF	TGTGCCAGTAGCACAGGGTCGAGCTCCTACAATGAGCAGTTCTTC
TRBV10-3	NA	TRBD1	TRBJ1-2	CATQGQGSAFYGYTF	TGTGCCACTCAAGGACAGGGATCGGCTTTCTATGGCTACACCTTC
TRBV28	NA	TRBD1	TRBJ1-2	CASSYRGQSYGYTF	TGTGCCAGCAGTTACAGGGGGCAGAGCTATGGCTACACCTTC
TRBV20-1	once	NA	TRBJ2-3	CSYSSGDTQYF	TGCAGTTACTCCTCGGGAGATACGCAGTATTTT
TRBV28	NA	TRBD1	TRBJ2-2	CASYGQGIAGELFF	TGTGCCAGCTACGGACAGGGGATAGCCGGGGAGCTGTTTTTT
TRBV2	NA	NA	TRBJ1-1	CASSEQGEAFF	TGTGCCAGCAGTGAGCAGGGTGAAGCTTTCTTT
TRBV25-1	NA	TRBD1	TRBJ1-5	CASSPGTGYSNQPQHF	TGTGCCAGCAGTCCCGGGACAGGGTATAGCAATCAGCCCCAGCATTTT
TRBV4-3	NA	TRBD2	TRBJ2-3	CASSQDRTSGGSDTQYF	TGCGCCAGCAGCCAAGATCGCACTAGCGGGGGGTCAGATACGCAGTATTTT